This record looks at one TCR beta chain sequence and its context. Its target is unknown. The repertoire was sequenced with immunoSEQ multiplex PCR; TCRdb's copy has only in-frame clones and lacks some. The sample holds some 170,000 clones, approximately 90% seen once. The CDR3 is 11 residues long. Germline CDR1 is MDHEN and CDR2 is SYDVKM. Trimming stripped 7 bases from V and 4 bases from J, with 7 bases between. The record originates from a study of T cell responses to AZD1222 COVID-19 vaccine. Study results and caveats: The span of vaccine-associated CD4 TCRs extended across spike, with dominance at 160-218 and 743-854. In the spike-specific TCR repertoire, nearly half reportedly target unmutated variant regions.

Sequencing used peripheral blood, obtained 28 days after the second dose of the MenACWY control vaccine. The clonotype originates from an adult who received the MenACWY meningococcal vaccine as a control. The rearrangement uses TRBV28 and TRBJ1-2; D possibly corresponds to TRBD1 (6 bases). CDR3 region: CASTRGYGYTF. DNA of the CDR3: TGTGCCAGCACCAGGGGCTATGGCTACACCTTC.